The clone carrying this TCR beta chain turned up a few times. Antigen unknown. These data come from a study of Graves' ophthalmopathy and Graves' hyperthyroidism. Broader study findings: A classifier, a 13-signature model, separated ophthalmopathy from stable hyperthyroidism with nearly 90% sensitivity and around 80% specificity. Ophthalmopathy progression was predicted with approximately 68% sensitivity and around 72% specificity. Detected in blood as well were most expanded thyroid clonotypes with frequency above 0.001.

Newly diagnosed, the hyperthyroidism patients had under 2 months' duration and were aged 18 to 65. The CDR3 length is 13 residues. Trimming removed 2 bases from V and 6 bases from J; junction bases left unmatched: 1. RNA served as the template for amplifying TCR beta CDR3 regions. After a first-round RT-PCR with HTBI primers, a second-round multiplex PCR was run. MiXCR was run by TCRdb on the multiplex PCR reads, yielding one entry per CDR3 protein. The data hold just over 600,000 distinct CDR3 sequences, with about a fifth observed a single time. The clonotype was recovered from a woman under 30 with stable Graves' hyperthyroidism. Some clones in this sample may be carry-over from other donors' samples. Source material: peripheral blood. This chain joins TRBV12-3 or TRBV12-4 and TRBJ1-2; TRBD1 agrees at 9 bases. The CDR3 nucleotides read TGTGCCAGCAGTTTAAGGACAGGGGATGGCTACACCTTC. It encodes CASSLRTGDGYTF.